Listed here are 15 T cell receptor beta chains from one sample, sequenced in a study of OX40 agonist ivuxolimab in advanced cancers. Libraries were built with the immunoSEQ multiplex PCR assay. In its TCRdb copy, this immuneACCESS table keeps in-frame sequences only and misses some clones. Where compared with another copy, unresolved V genes explain less than half of these, and the others have no known cause. Counted in this sample were tens of thousands of clones; just over 85% of them appeared once. The top ten constitute roughly 2.9% of the sample. The material sequenced was CD4+ or CD8+ T cells sorted from blood, taken in a trial of the OX40 agonist ivuxolimab. These receptor sequences come from an adult with an advanced solid tumor such as melanoma, head and neck, liver or kidney cancer.

The chain links TRBV7-2 to TRBJ2-6; D possibly uses TRBD1 or TRBD2 (6 bases each). The germline V and J ends were trimmed by 5 bases and 2 bases, with 10 bases remaining between them. The CDR3 is made up of 15 amino acids. The germline CDR1 and CDR2 sequences are SGHTA and FQGNSA. The CDR3 sequence: CASSPRGPGANVLTF. CDR3 in DNA: TGTGCCAGCAGCCCCCGGGGGCCTGGGGCCAACGTCCTGACTTTC.

The chain combines TRBV19 with TRBJ2-7, with a weak D call TRBD1 (6 bases). CDR1 and CDR2 (germline): LNHDA, SQIVND (reference sequence). CDR3 length: 14 residues. The V end lost 5 bases, the J end lost 3 bases, and 14 bases lay between the germline ends. The DNA of the CDR3 is TGTGCCAGTAGTCCCCTCGGACAGAACTACGAGCAGTACTTC. Translated: CASSPLGQNYEQYF.

This clone was counted a single time. This chain joins TRBV30 and TRBJ2-3; a weak D match, TRBD2 (5 bases). Germline V gene lookup returns CDR1 GTSNPN and CDR2 SVGIG (reference sequence). CDR3 length: 13 residues. V shed 2 bases and J shed 0 bases, with 6 bases lying between them. The DNA for the CDR3 is TGTGCCTGGAGTTCGGGAAGCACAGATACGCAGTATTTT. This sequence encodes CAWSSGSTDTQYF.

In its sample, this clone was seen a few times. This rearrangement joins TRBV5-1 to TRBJ2-7; D is undetermined. CDR3 length: 13 residues. V was trimmed by 0 bases and J by 3 bases, leaving 7 bases between them. The germline V gene encodes CDR1 SGHRS and CDR2 YFSETQ. CDR3 residues: CASSLEAGYEQYF. The CDR3 DNA reads TGCGCCAGCAGCTTGGAAGCCGGCTACGAGCAGTACTTC.

The chain couples TRBV29-1 to TRBJ2-7; TRBD1 might be the D (6 bases). Germline values: CDR1 SQVTM, CDR2 ANQGSEA. The CDR3 runs to 14 residues. The V and J ends lost 6 bases and 0 bases respectively, with 15 bases between them. CDR3 nucleotides: TGCAGCGTGGGTACAGGGATGGGCTCCTACGAGCAGTACTTC. As protein: CSVGTGMGSYEQYF.

This clone was seen more than once but under ten times. The chain couples TRBV15 to TRBJ1-4; tentatively, D is TRBD1 (6 bases). CDR3 length: 16 residues. In germline, CDR1 is LNHNV, CDR2 YYDKDF (reference sequence). Trimming shortened V by 0 bases and J by 4 bases, and 12 bases separated the two germline ends. This CDR3 reads CATSRDRGAGNEKLFF. The DNA for the CDR3 is TGTGCCACCAGCAGAGATCGGGGGGCGGGTAATGAAAAACTGTTTTTT.

The rearrangement joins TRBV10-1 to TRBJ2-3; no definite D call. The CDR3 has 13 amino acids. CDR1 and CDR2 (germline): WNHNN, SYGVQD (reference sequence). Trimming shortened V by 8 bases and J by 1 base, and 10 bases separated the two germline ends. CDR3 protein: CASASTGTDTQYF. CDR3 bases: TGCGCCAGCGCGAGTACCGGCACAGATACGCAGTATTTT.

The gene calls are TRBV27 and TRBJ1-1; D uncertain. The CDR3 is 13 residues long. Per germline, CDR1 MNHEY and CDR2 SMNVEV (reference sequence). The V gene lost 2 bases and the J gene lost 4 bases, with 8 bases spanning the gap. The CDR3, as DNA: TGTGCCAGCAGTTTACCCGGTGGCACTGAAGCTTTCTTT. This sequence encodes CASSLPGGTEAFF.

The V call is TRBV1, the J call TRBJ1-1. TRBV1 corresponds to a pseudogene. The CDR3 runs 16 residues. CDR3 in DNA: TGCACCAGCAGCCAAGATTACGGGGAATGGAACACTGAAGCTTTCTTT. Its protein is CTSSQDYGEWNTEAFF.

This clone has a handful of counts. The chain joins TRBV7-2 to TRBJ2-4, with 8 bases fitting TRBD1. V trimming: 6 bases; J trimming: 6 bases; junction bases outside the gene matches: 7. Germline CDR1 reads SGHTA; CDR2 reads FQGNSA. The CDR3 covers 14 residues. This CDR3 reads CASSAGGAGNIQYF. The DNA of the CDR3 is TGTGCCAGCAGTGCAGGGGGCGCAGGAAACATTCAGTACTTC. Full variable domain (remainder filled in from reference TRBV7-2 and TRBJ2-4): GAGVSQSPSNKVTEKGKDVELRCDPISGHTALYWYRQSLGQGLEFLIYFQGNSAPDKSGLPSDRFSAERTGGSVSTLTIQRTQQEDSAVYLCASSAGGAGNIQYFGAGTRLSVL.

This clone has only one observation. Other DNA sequences in this sample translate to the same CDR3. This rearrangement joins TRBV5-1 to TRBJ1-2; TRBD1 might be the D (6 bases). The CDR3 spans 15 residues. V lost 0 bases and J lost 3, with 12 bases in between. CDR1 and CDR2 (germline): SGHRS, YFSETQ. The CDR3 sequence: CASSLEGGRDYGYTF. CDR3 sequence (DNA): TGCGCCAGCAGCTTGGAAGGGGGGCGGGACTATGGCTACACCTTC.

The chain joins TRBV10-3 to TRBJ2-3; 9 nucleotides agree with TRBD1. Germline loops: CDR1 ENHRY, CDR2 SYGVKD. Trimming cost V 2 bases and J 7 bases; bases outside gene matches: 13. This CDR3 region has 17 residues. The CDR3 reads CAISETPPGQGSHTQYF. CDR3 DNA sequence: TGTGCCATCAGTGAGACTCCCCCCGGACAGGGGTCACATACGCAGTATTTT.

This rearrangement joins TRBV30 to TRBJ2-1, with D tentatively TRBD2 (6 bases). With 0 bases removed from V and 0 bases from J, the gap between germline ends came to 9 bases. This CDR3 comprises 15 residues. Germline values: CDR1 GTSNPN, CDR2 SVGIG (reference sequence). The CDR3 sequence: CAWSVDGGSYNEQFF. DNA for the CDR3: TGTGCCTGGAGTGTAGACGGGGGCTCCTACAATGAGCAGTTCTTC.

The chain couples TRBV5-1 to TRBJ2-2; D is unclear. CDR1 and CDR2 from the germline V gene are SGHRS and YFSETQ. Trimming took 0 bases from V and 5 from J, leaving 8 bases between them. CDR3 length equals 14 residues. The CDR3 DNA is TGCGCCAGCAGCTTGGACTATTGGACCGGGGAGCTGTTTTTT. Encoded protein: CASSLDYWTGELFF.

The chain joins TRBV5-1 to TRBJ1-5, with a possible D match to TRBD1 (5 bases). Germline V lookup: CDR1 SGHRS, CDR2 YFSETQ. V lost 0 bases and J 3 bases, leaving 10 bases between the germline ends. The CDR3 totals 15 residues. The CDR3 loop is CASSLGPGLNQPQHF. The CDR3, as DNA: TGCGCCAGCAGCTTGGGACCGGGACTCAATCAGCCCCAGCATTTT.